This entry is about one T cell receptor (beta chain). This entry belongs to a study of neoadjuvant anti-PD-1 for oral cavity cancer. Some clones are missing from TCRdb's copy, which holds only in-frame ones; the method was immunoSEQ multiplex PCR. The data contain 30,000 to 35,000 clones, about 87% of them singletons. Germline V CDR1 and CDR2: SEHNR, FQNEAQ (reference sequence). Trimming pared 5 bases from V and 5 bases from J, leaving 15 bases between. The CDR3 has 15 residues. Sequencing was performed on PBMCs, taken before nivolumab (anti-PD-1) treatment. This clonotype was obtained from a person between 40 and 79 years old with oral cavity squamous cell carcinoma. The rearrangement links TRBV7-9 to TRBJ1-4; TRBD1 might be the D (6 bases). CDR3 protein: CASSLRQARNEKLFF. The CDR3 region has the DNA TGTGCCAGCAGCCTAAGACAGGCTCGGAATGAAAAACTGTTTTTT.